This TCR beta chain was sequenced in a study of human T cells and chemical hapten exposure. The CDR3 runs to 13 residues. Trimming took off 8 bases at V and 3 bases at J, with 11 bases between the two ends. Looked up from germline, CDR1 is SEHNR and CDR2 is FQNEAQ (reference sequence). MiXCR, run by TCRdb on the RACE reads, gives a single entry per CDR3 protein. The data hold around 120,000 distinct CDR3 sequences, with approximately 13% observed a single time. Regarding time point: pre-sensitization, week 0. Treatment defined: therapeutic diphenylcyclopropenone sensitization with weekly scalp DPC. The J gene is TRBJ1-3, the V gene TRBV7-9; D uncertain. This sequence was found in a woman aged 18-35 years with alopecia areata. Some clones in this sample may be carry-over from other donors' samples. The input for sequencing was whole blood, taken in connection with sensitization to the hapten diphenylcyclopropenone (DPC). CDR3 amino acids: CASFVGFGNTIYF. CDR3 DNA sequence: TGTGCCAGCTTTGTGGGGTTTGGAAACACCATATATTTT.